The sequence of this TCR beta chain was determined in a study of control samples from healthy donors and cancer patients (TCRdb year 2020). Preparation of the library involved the immunoSEQ multiplex PCR assay. Sourced from immuneACCESS, this table was stored by TCRdb with only in-frame sequences that have V and J called. A share of the clones is absent; for the studies checked, an unresolved V gene accounts for under half, and the remainder has no known explanation. Present in this sample are 90,000 to 130,000 clones, more than 75% of which were seen just once. The ten largest clones add up to about 3.9% of the sample. This clone was seen once. Its antigen is unknown. Qualities for individual bases were not recorded, and no much larger clone is one base off. CDR1 and CDR2 were assigned from the germline V gene (reference sequence) as LNHDA and SQIVND. Trimming leaves V shorter by 5 bases and J shorter by 4 bases, with the junction holding 10 bases beyond the gene matches. The CDR3 holds 15 amino acids from the cysteine to the phenylalanine. The read is trimmed to its CDR3 DNA, 45 bases read in frame from base 1.

This receptor was taken from an older woman with lung cancer. The specimen sequenced was PBMCs. Here the chain combines TRBV19 and TRBJ2-5; 7 of the junction bases match TRBD1. The sequenced DNA: TGTGCCAGTAGTGGACAGGCCATCGGTGGAGAGACCCAGTACTTC. Its amino acids are CASSGQAIGGETQYF.